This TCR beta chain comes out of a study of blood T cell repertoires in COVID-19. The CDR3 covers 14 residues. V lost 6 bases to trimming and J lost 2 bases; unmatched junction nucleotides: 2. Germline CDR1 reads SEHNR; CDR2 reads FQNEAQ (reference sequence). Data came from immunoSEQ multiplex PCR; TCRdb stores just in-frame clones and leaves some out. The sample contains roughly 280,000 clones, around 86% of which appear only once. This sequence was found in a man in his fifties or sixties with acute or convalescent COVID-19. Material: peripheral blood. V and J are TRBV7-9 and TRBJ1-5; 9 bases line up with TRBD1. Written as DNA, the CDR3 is TGTGCCAGCAGTTGGACAGGGGGCAATCAGCCCCAGCATTTT. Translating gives CASSWTGGNQPQHF.